This TCR beta chain was documented in a study of tissue T cells after allogeneic stem cell transplantation. Study at large: Of the grafts for graft-versus-host disease patients, several were unmodified and three CD34-selected.

Points from the study as a whole: Few T cell clones were shared across patients, but motif clusters showed tissue-specific shared signatures. Tissue-detected TCR repertoire was only partly captured by blood and spleen T cells.

This clone came up once. The antigen is undetermined. This research-autopsy study prospectively enrolled adult allogeneic hematopoietic cell transplant recipients with steroid-refractory graft-versus-host disease. Autopsy tissues included GI tract, liver, skin and lymphoid organs. TCRdb's table, derived via immunoSEQ multiplex PCR, lists solely in-frame clones and lacks some. Of around 3,000 clones listed, under 75% are singletons. CDR1 is LNHDA and CDR2 is SQIVND in the germline V gene (reference sequence). The CDR3 consists of 15 residues. The V and J ends lost 4 bases and 5 bases, in that order; junction bases with no gene match: 3.

This TCR was sampled from a male patient of 60 years or more with steroid-refractory graft-versus-host disease after an allogeneic stem cell transplant. Some T cells may be transferred from the graft donor. This sequence joins TRBV19 and TRBJ2-2; TRBD1 agrees at 11 bases. Sequences were derived from descending colon tissue, sampled at autopsy. The CDR3, as DNA: TGTGCCAGTAGTACCGGGACAGGGGGGACCGGGGAGCTGTTTTTT. Protein sequence: CASSTGTGGTGELFF.